Here is one T cell receptor beta chain with its context. The method was immunoSEQ multiplex PCR; TCRdb's version includes in-frame clones alone and lacks a portion of them. The data hold roughly 250,000 clones, with about 80% observed a single time. Germline V gene sequence: CDR1 SGHVS, CDR2 FNYEAQ. This CDR3 is built from 18 residues. After removal of 2 bases from V and 8 bases from J, the junction contained 13 bases not matched to a gene. This record belongs to a study of blood T cell repertoires in COVID-19. Study-wide background: Italy, Spain and the United States were the sources of the convalescent and acute COVID-19 samples.

The sequenced sample was peripheral blood. The chain employs TRBV7-6 and TRBJ2-1; TRBD2 matches at 12 bases. The TCR was taken from a person aged 65 to 79 with COVID-19, enrolled during active disease. The CDR3 nucleotides are TGTGCCAGCAGCTTAAGGGGGCTAGCGGGAGGGCCCATGGATGAGCAGTTCTTC. Amino acids: CASSLRGLAGGPMDEQFF.